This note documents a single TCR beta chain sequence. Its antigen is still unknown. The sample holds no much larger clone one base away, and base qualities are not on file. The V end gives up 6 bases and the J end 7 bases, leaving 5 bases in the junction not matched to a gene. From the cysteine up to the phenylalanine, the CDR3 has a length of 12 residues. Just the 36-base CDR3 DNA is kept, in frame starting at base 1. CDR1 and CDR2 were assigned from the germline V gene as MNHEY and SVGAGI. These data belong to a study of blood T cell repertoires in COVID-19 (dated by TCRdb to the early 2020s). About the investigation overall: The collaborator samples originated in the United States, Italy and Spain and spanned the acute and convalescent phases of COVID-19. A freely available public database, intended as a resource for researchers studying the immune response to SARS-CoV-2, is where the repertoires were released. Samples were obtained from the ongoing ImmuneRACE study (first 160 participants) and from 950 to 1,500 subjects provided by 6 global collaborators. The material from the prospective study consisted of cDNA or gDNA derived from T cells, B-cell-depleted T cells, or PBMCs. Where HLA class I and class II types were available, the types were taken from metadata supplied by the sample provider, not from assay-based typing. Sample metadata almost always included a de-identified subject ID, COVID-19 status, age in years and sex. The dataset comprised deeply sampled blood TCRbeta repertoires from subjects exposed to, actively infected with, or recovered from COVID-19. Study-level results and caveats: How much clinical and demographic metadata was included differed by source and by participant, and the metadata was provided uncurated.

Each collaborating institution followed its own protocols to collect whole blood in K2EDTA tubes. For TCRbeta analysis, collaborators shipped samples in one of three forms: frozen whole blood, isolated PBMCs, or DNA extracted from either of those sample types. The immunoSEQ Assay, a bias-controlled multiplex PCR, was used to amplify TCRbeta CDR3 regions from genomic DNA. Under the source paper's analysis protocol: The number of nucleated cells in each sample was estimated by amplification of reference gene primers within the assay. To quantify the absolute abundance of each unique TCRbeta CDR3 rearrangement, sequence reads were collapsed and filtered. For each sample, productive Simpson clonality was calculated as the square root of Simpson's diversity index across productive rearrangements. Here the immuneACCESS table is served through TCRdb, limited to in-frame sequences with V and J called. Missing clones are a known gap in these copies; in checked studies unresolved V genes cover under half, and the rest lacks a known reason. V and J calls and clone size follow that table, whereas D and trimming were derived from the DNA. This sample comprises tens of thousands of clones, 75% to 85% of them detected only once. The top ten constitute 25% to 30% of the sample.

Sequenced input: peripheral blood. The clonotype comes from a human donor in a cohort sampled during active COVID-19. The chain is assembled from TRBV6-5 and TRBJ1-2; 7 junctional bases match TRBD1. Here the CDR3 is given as CASREGAGGYTF. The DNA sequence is TGTGCCAGCAGAGAGGGGGCAGGTGGCTACACCTTC.